These 10 T cell receptor beta chains were all obtained from the same sample, sequenced in a study of blood T cell repertoires in COVID-19. Using immunoSEQ multiplex PCR, the repertoire was profiled, and TCRdb retains in-frame clones only, with some absent. Of roughly 87,000 clones listed, roughly 83% are singletons. The sample consisted of peripheral blood. These receptors originate from an older woman with acute or convalescent COVID-19.

This clone came up a few times. The V gene is TRBV18, the J gene TRBJ1-1; 9 nucleotides agree with TRBD1. Looked up from germline, CDR1 is KGHSH and CDR2 is LQKENI. V lost 6 bases to trimming and J lost 2 bases; unmatched junction nucleotides: 7. The length of the CDR3 is 15 residues. The CDR3, as DNA: TGTGCCAGCTCGTACGGACAGGGGAAAAACACTGAAGCTTTCTTT. It translates to CASSYGQGKNTEAFF.

A few counts support this clone. This chain links TRBV18 with TRBJ1-1; TRBD1 aligns across 7 bases. CDR1 is KGHSH and CDR2 is LQKENI in the germline V gene. The CDR3 has 14 amino acids. The trim removed 6 bases at V and 1 base at J, leaving 5 bases unmatched. Here the CDR3 reads CASSEGAGNTEAFF. CDR3 in DNA: TGTGCCAGCTCCGAGGGGGCAGGGAACACTGAAGCTTTCTTT.

The rearrangement links TRBV18 to TRBJ1-1; D uncertain. This CDR3 comprises 15 residues. Germline CDR1 reads KGHSH; CDR2 reads LQKENI. V was trimmed by 3 bases and J by 0 bases, leaving 11 bases between them. CDR3 nucleotides: TGTGCCAGCTCACCGATGAGGTCGATGAACACTGAAGCTTTCTTT. Its translation: CASSPMRSMNTEAFF. The full variable domain, rest sourced from reference TRBV18 and TRBJ1-1, is NAGVMQNPRHLVRRRGQEARLRCSPMKGHSHVYWYRQLPEEGLKFMVYLQKENIIDESGMPKERFSAEFPKEGPSILRIQQVVRGDSAAYFCASSPMRSMNTEAFFGQGTRLTVV.

The genes are TRBV3-1 (or the pseudogene TRBV3-2) and TRBJ1-2; D gene uncertain. V was cut by 8 bases and J by 4 bases, with 11 bases left in between. Germline V CDR1 and CDR2: LGHDT, YNNKEL (reference sequence). The CDR3 is made up of 12 amino acids. CDR3 sequence: CASGNELYGYTF. CDR3 coding DNA: TGTGCCAGCGGTAACGAGCTCTATGGCTACACCTTC.

The J gene is TRBJ2-2, the V gene TRBV2, with 14 bases that match TRBD2. Looked up from germline, CDR1 is SNHLY and CDR2 is FYNNEI. The CDR3 loop spans 14 amino acids. The V and J ends lost 9 bases and 6 bases, in that order; junction bases with no gene match: 3. CDR3 loop: CARRLAGGPGELFF. CDR3 nucleotide sequence: TGTGCCAGGAGACTAGCGGGGGGGCCCGGGGAGCTGTTTTTT.

The gene calls are TRBV19 and TRBJ1-5, with D unclear. Trimming removed 7 bases from V and 11 bases from J, with 18 bases in between. The CDR3 length is 13 residues. Germline values: CDR1 LNHDA, CDR2 SQIVND (reference sequence). The CDR3 DNA reads TGTGCCAGTACCCCTGGCACGGGTCGGTCCCAGCATTTT. Protein: CASTPGTGRSQHF.

V gene TRBV6-5 combines with J gene TRBJ1-4; 7 bases are a match to TRBD1. Germline V gives CDR1 MNHEY, CDR2 SVGAGI. The J segment lost 7 bases and the V segment lost 6 bases, leaving 2 bases of the junction unmatched. This CDR3 is 12 amino acids long. The DNA of the CDR3 is TGTGCCAGCAGCCAGGGGGGTGAAAAACTGTTTTTT. Its protein is CASSQGGEKLFF.

The chain has TRBV6-5 and TRBJ1-3, with D perhaps matching TRBD1 (5 bases). V gave up 8 bases and J gave up 1 base, with 12 bases separating them. Germline V CDR1 and CDR2: MNHEY, SVGAGI. The CDR3 runs to 14 residues. The chain's CDR3 is CASALRGSGNTIYF. DNA for the CDR3: TGTGCCAGCGCCCTAAGGGGTTCTGGAAACACCATATATTTT.

The chain uses TRBV5-1 and TRBJ1-1; D possibly corresponds to TRBD1 (5 bases). V was shortened by 6 bases and J by 1 base, with 13 bases between the two germline ends. Germline CDR1 SGHRS, CDR2 YFSETQ. There are 14 residues in the CDR3. CDR3 region: CASTPTGGNTEAFF. For the CDR3, the DNA is TGCGCCAGCACCCCAACGGGGGGGAACACTGAAGCTTTCTTT.

The chain uses TRBV28 and TRBJ1-2, with a weak D call TRBD1 (5 bases). Germline CDR1 is MDHEN and CDR2 is SYDVKM. The ends were cut back, 3 bases at V and 8 bases at J, with 7 bases in the middle. This CDR3 has 11 residues. The CDR3 DNA reads TGTGCCAGCAGTTTGGACACCGGCTACACCTTC. This sequence encodes CASSLDTGYTF.